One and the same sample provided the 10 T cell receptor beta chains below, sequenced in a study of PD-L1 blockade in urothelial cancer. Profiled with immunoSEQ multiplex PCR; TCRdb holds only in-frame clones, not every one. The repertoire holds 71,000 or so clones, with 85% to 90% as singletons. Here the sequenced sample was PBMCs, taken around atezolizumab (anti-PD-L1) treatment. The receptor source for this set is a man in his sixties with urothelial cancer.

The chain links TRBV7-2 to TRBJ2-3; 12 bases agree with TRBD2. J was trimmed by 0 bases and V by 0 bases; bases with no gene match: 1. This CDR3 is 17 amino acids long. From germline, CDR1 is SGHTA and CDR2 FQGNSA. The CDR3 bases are TGTGCCAGCAGCTTAGCTGGGACTAGCGGGAGCACAGATACGCAGTATTTT. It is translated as CASSLAGTSGSTDTQYF.

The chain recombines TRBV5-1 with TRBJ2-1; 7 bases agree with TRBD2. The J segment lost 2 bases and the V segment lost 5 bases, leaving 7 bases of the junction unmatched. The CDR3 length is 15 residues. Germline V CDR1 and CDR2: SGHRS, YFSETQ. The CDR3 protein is CASSYGRSPYNEQFF. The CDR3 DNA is TGCGCCAGCAGTTACGGGAGGTCCCCCTACAATGAGCAGTTCTTC.

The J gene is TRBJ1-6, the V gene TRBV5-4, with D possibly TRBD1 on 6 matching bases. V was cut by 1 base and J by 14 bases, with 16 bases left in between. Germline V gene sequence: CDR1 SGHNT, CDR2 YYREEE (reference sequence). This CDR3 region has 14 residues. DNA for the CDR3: TGTGCCAGCAGCTTGTCAGGGGAACTGAAGACCCTCCACTTT. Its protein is CASSLSGELKTLHF.

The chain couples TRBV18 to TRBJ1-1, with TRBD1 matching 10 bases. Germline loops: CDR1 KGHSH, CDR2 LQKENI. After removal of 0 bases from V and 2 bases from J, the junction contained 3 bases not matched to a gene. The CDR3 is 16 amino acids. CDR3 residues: CASSPPWDRGNTEAFF. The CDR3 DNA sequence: TGTGCCAGCTCACCACCGTGGGACAGGGGTAACACTGAAGCTTTCTTT.

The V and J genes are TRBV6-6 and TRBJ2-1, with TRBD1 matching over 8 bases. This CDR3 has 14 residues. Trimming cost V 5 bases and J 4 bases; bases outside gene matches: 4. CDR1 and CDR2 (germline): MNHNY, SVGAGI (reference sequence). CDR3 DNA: TGTGCCAGCAGTGGACAGGGAACTTACAATGAGCAGTTCTTC. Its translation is CASSGQGTYNEQFF.

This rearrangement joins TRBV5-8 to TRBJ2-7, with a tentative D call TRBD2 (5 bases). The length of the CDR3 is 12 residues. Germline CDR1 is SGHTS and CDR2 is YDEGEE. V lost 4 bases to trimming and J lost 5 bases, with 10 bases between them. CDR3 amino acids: CASSPQRDEQYF. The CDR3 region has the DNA TGTGCCAGCAGCCCACAGAGGGACGAGCAGTACTTC.

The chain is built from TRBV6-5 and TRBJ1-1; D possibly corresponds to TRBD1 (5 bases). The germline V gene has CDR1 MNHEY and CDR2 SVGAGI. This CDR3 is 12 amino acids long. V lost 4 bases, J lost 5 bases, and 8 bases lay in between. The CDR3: CASSWGGTEAFF. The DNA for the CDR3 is TGTGCCAGCAGTTGGGGGGGGACTGAAGCTTTCTTT.

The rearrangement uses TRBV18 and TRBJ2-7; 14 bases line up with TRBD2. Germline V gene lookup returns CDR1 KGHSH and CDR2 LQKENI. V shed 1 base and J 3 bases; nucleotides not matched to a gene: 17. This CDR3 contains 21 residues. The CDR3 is CASSPRRATSGRAVDSYEQYF. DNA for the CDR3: TGTGCCAGCTCACCACGTCGGGCGACTAGCGGGAGGGCTGTCGATAGCTACGAGCAGTACTTC. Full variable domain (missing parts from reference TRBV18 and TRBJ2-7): NAGVMQNPRHLVRRRGQEARLRCSPMKGHSHVYWYRQLPEEGLKFMVYLQKENIIDESGMPKERFSAEFPKEGPSILRIQQVVRGDSAAYFCASSPRRATSGRAVDSYEQYFGPGTRLTVT.

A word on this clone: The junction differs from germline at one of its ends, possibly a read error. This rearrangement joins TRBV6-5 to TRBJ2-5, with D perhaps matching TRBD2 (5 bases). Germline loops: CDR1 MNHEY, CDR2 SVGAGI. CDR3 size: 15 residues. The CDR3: CACSYQSGVGETQYF. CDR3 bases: TGTGCCTGCAGTTACCAGTCCGGGGTGGGGGAGACCCAGTACTTC.

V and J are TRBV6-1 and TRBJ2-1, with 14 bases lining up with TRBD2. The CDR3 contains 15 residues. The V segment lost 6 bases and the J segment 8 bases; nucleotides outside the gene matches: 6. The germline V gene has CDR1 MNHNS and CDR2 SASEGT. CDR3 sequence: CASRSGTSGGDEQFF. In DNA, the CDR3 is TGTGCCAGCAGGTCCGGGACTAGCGGGGGCGATGAGCAGTTCTTC.